This T cell receptor (beta chain) was sequenced in a study of blood T cells in healthy people across ages. Primed by a sample-barcoded 5' primer and a J-beta primer mix, a second PCR proceeded for about 7 to 11 cycles. TCRdb independently ran MiXCR on the 5' RACE reads; one entry per CDR3 protein. The sample yields fewer than 2,000,000 distinct CDR3 sequences, around 42% seen once. V lost 0 bases and J lost 2, with 16 bases in between. CDR1 is LGHNA and CDR2 is YNFKEQ in the germline V gene. CDR3 length: 18 amino acids. V is TRBV4-2 and J is TRBJ1-4; possible D gene TRBD1, 5 bases. The clonotype originates from a human donor in good health. The sample was blood. The CDR3 region has the DNA TGTGCCAGCAGCCAAGATGGGACGGAAAGGATGACTAATGAAAAACTGTTTTTT. Its translation: CASSQDGTERMTNEKLFF.